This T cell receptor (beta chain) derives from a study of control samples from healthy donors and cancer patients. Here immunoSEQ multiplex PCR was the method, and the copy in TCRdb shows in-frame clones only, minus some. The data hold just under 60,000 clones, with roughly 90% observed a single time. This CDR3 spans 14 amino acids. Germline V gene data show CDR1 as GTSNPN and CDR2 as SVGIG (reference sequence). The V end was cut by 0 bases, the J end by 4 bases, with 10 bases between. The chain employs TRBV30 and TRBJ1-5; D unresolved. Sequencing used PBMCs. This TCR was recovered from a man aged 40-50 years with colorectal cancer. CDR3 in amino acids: CAWSVVGVNQPQHF. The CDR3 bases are TGTGCCTGGAGTGTGGTTGGGGTAAATCAGCCCCAGCATTTT.